This passage covers 32 T cell receptor beta chains from one sample sequenced in a study of T-cell memory formation after mild COVID-19 (dated by TCRdb to about 2021). To prepare the library, 5' RACE was applied. TCRdb lists the instrument as Illumina NovaSeq 6000. Using fastp at Q25 and MiXCR, TCRdb reprocessed the public reads and kept productive beta chains. CDR3 protein sequences are deduplicated, and each keeps its most common genes and DNA. For this sample there are roughly 340,000 distinct CDR3 sequences; 15% appear just once. Of the sample, around 24% is held by the ten largest clones. Material: PBMCs or a T cell subset sorted from them (not recorded which). Receptor source: a man in his late teens or twenties who had mild COVID-19 (a few samples of this study predate the infection). The sample titles of this study are shuffled in the database, so cell type and time point are left out; the donor was told from shared clones.

This clonotype was picked up a small number of times. The genes are TRBV12-3 or TRBV12-4 and TRBJ1-2; maybe TRBD1 (5 bases). V lost 7 bases to trimming and J lost 8 bases, with 20 bases between them. CDR3 size: 14 residues. The CDR3 region has the DNA TGTGCCAGCACCTTAGGCGGGGGAAAAAGAGGCTACACCTTC. Translated, it gives CASTLGGGKRGYTF.

This clonotype was counted between two and nine times. This chain connects TRBV6-2 or TRBV6-3 to TRBJ1-4; TRBD1 agrees at 8 bases. The CDR3 totals 17 residues. Germline CDR1 reads MNHEY; CDR2 reads SVGEGT. J gave up 2 bases and V 6 bases, and 11 bases lay outside the gene matches. For the CDR3, the DNA is TGTGCCAGCAGAGAACTCGCCCGGACAGGGACTAATGAAAAACTGTTTTTT. Its translation: CASRELARTGTNEKLFF.

This chain joins TRBV6-5 and TRBJ2-5; 14 bases are a match to TRBD2. J gave up 1 base and V 6 bases, and 4 bases lay outside the gene matches. Germline lookup yields CDR1 MNHEY and CDR2 SVGAGI. The length of the CDR3 is 16 residues. DNA of the CDR3: TGTGCCAGCAGCAGACTAGCGGGGGGGAGCCAAGAGACCCAGTACTTC. Residues: CASSRLAGGSQETQYF.

This clonotype came up a few times. The V gene is TRBV9, the J gene TRBJ2-3, with D perhaps TRBD2 (6 bases). V dropped 0 bases and J dropped 1 base, with 18 bases sitting between them. Germline V lookup: CDR1 SGDLS, CDR2 YYNGEE. The CDR3 length is 18 residues. In DNA, the CDR3 is TGTGCCAGCAGCGTAGAACTCGGGACTCCAACACGCACAGATACGCAGTATTTT. It specifies CASSVELGTPTRTDTQYF.

V usage is TRBV7-8 and J usage is TRBJ2-7, with D perhaps TRBD2 (5 bases). CDR1 and CDR2 from the germline V gene are SGHVS and FQNEAQ. Trimming left V 5 bases short and J 3 bases short, with 17 bases between. This CDR3 comprises 15 residues. This CDR3 reads CASSKRGSLFYEQYF. CDR3 coding DNA: TGTGCCAGCAGCAAACGGGGATCTCTCTTCTACGAGCAGTACTTC.

This chain uses TRBV18 with TRBJ1-1; unclear D gene. CDR3 size: 12 residues. CDR1 is KGHSH and CDR2 is LQKENI in the germline V gene. The germline V and J ends were trimmed by 8 bases and 1 base, with 8 bases remaining between them. CDR3 protein: CASQTQNTEAFF. The CDR3 nucleotides are TGTGCCAGCCAGACCCAGAACACTGAAGCTTTCTTT.

The V and J genes are TRBV5-5 and TRBJ1-1; 7 bases align to TRBD1. V lost 5 bases, J lost 0 bases, and 7 bases stayed unmatched. The CDR3 is 15 amino acids. Germline-derived CDR1 and CDR2 are SGHKS and YYEKEE (reference sequence). The CDR3: CASRLSTGLNTEAFF. For the CDR3, the DNA is TGTGCCAGCAGGCTTTCGACAGGGTTGAACACTGAAGCTTTCTTT.

This clonotype was observed at least ten times. The chain uses TRBV18 and TRBJ2-3, with D possibly matching TRBD1 (6 bases). The CDR3 is 14 residues long. Germline loops: CDR1 KGHSH, CDR2 LQKENI. With 3 bases removed from V and 7 bases from J, the gap between germline ends came to 14 bases. CDR3 region: CASSPRQGLNTQYF. CDR3 DNA sequence: TGTGCCAGCTCACCCCGGCAGGGGTTGAATACGCAGTATTTT.

This chain joins TRBV12-3 or TRBV12-4 and TRBJ2-5; no firm D call. V was pared by 3 bases and J by 1 base, with 6 bases between. The CDR3 covers 13 residues. CDR3 residues: CASSFRFQETQYF. For the CDR3, the DNA is TGTGCCAGCAGTTTTCGCTTCCAAGAGACCCAGTACTTC.

This clonotype was counted between two and nine times. This chain connects TRBV6-5 to TRBJ2-1; no reliable D call. This CDR3 comprises 14 residues. Germline V CDR1 and CDR2: MNHEY, SVGAGI. V was shortened by 2 bases and J by 9 bases, with 14 bases between the two germline ends. The CDR3 here is CASSYLQSATEQFF. In DNA form, the CDR3 reads TGTGCCAGCAGTTACCTCCAATCAGCCACTGAGCAGTTCTTC.

This clonotype was counted ten times or more. The chain uses TRBV5-1 and TRBJ2-3, with TRBD2 as a possible D gene (6 bases). V lost 1 base and J lost 5, with 14 bases in between. This CDR3 is built from 15 residues. In germline, CDR1 is SGHRS, CDR2 YFSETQ. In DNA form, the CDR3 reads TGCGCCAGCAGCTTGCTAGGGCAGGGAGGAGATACGCAGTATTTT. Protein sequence: CASSLLGQGGDTQYF.

This clonotype was observed many times. The chain carries TRBV7-2 and TRBJ2-1; 8 bases fit TRBD2. This CDR3 comprises 17 residues. V shed 0 bases, J shed 2 bases, and the junction held 6 bases outside the gene matches. Germline V gene lookup returns CDR1 SGHTA and CDR2 FQGNSA. The CDR3 nucleotides are TGTGCCAGCAGCTTAGCGTCCGGAGCGGGGGCCTACAATGAGCAGTTCTTC. It is translated as CASSLASGAGAYNEQFF.

This chain connects TRBV4-2 to TRBJ1-5; tentatively, D is TRBD1 (5 bases). CDR3 length: 15 residues. Germline lookup yields CDR1 LGHNA and CDR2 YNFKEQ. V lost 0 bases to trimming and J lost 5 bases, with 11 bases between them. CDR3 sequence: CASSQDWGGDQPQHF. The CDR3 region has the DNA TGTGCCAGCAGCCAAGATTGGGGGGGGGATCAGCCCCAGCATTTT.

This chain connects TRBV12-3 or TRBV12-4 to TRBJ2-1; maybe TRBD2 (6 bases). The CDR3 spans 16 residues. V was trimmed by 6 bases and J by 0 bases, leaving 15 bases between them. CDR3 sequence: CASSPWDSSSYNEQFF. For the CDR3, the DNA is TGTGCCAGCAGCCCCTGGGACTCAAGCTCCTACAATGAGCAGTTCTTC.

This chain links TRBV29-1 with TRBJ2-1; D may match TRBD1 or TRBD2 (6 bases each). The CDR3 spans 15 residues. In germline, CDR1 is SQVTM, CDR2 ANQGSEA. Here the CDR3 DNA reads TGCATGGTCGGGGGCAGAAGGTCGTCCTACAATGAGCAGTTCTTC. It translates to CMVGGRRSSYNEQFF.

This clonotype was observed at least ten times. The chain is built from TRBV18 and TRBJ2-6; no clear D gene. Trimming stripped 2 bases from V and 0 bases from J, with 8 bases between. CDR1 is KGHSH, CDR2 LQKENI, per germline. CDR3 length: 16 residues. The CDR3 spells CASSPTPGSGANVLTF. In DNA form, the CDR3 reads TGTGCCAGCTCACCAACCCCGGGCTCTGGGGCCAACGTCCTGACTTTC.

This clonotype was counted only a few times. The gene calls are TRBV6-5 and TRBJ1-1; D uncertain. CDR3 length: 15 amino acids. Germline V gene sequence: CDR1 MNHEY, CDR2 SVGAGI. V gave up 6 bases and J gave up 3 bases, with 17 bases separating them. The CDR3 loop is CASSPAWGGDTEAFF. The CDR3 DNA follows: TGTGCCAGCAGCCCAGCGTGGGGTGGGGACACTGAAGCTTTCTTT.

CDR3 bases: TGCAGTCCCCGAGGGACGGGACAGAGAAACACTGAAGCTTTCTTT. Its protein product is CSPRGTGQRNTEAFF. This chain uses TRBV20-1 with TRBJ1-1; TRBD1 aligns across 7 bases. This CDR3 region has 15 residues. Per the germline V gene, CDR1 is DFQATT and CDR2 is SNEGSKA (reference sequence). V was clipped by 8 bases and J by 2 bases; unmatched bases: 14.

This clonotype was counted only a few times. The chain uses TRBV19 and TRBJ2-7; possible D gene TRBD2, 5 bases. CDR1 is LNHDA, CDR2 SQIVND, per germline (reference sequence). There are 16 residues in the CDR3. The V end was cut by 2 bases, the J end by 0 bases, with 14 bases between. The DNA of the CDR3 is TGTGCCAGTAGTATAAACGACTATCTTAGCTCCTACGAGCAGTACTTC. Protein sequence: CASSINDYLSSYEQYF.

This clonotype has a handful of counts. V usage is TRBV5-1 and J usage is TRBJ2-2, with TRBD2 as a possible D gene (5 bases). Deletions cut 10 bases from V and 5 bases from J, with 21 bases between. CDR3 length: 15 residues. Germline CDR1 reads SGHRS; CDR2 reads YFSETQ. CDR3: CAVARDLLGTGELFF. CDR3 DNA sequence: TGCGCCGTAGCCCGGGATCTACTGGGGACCGGGGAGCTGTTTTTT.

In its sample, this clonotype was seen once. The genes are TRBV27 and TRBJ2-7, with a tentative D call TRBD2 (6 bases). This CDR3 has 13 residues. Germline CDR1 and CDR2: MNHEY and SMNVEV (reference sequence). Trimming stripped 8 bases from V and 2 bases from J, with 13 bases between. The CDR3 here is CASAPGGAYEQYF. The CDR3 nucleotides are TGTGCCAGCGCCCCAGGCGGGGCCTACGAGCAGTACTTC.

This rearrangement joins TRBV7-9 to TRBJ2-7, with 9 bases matching TRBD1. There are 16 residues in the CDR3. V shed 8 bases, J shed 7 bases, and the junction held 18 bases outside the gene matches. Per germline, CDR1 SEHNR and CDR2 FQNEAQ (reference sequence). The chain's CDR3 is CASVHPGQGSLWEQYF. The DNA for the CDR3 is TGTGCCAGCGTACATCCGGGACAGGGAAGTTTGTGGGAGCAGTACTTC.

This clonotype has more than one count but fewer than ten. This chain links TRBV19 with TRBJ1-2; 7 nucleotides agree with TRBD1. This CDR3 is 13 amino acids long. The germline V gene has CDR1 LNHDA and CDR2 SQIVND (reference sequence). Trimming at V came to 5 bases and at J to 7 bases, leaving 7 bases not matched to a gene. CDR3 amino acids: CASSQRTGGGYTF. DNA for the CDR3: TGTGCCAGTAGTCAGCGGACAGGTGGTGGCTACACCTTC.

This chain joins TRBV7-9 and TRBJ1-2; no clear D. The CDR3 is 14 residues long. The germline gives CDR1 SEHNR, CDR2 FQNEAQ (reference sequence). V was clipped by 1 base and J by 8 bases, with 14 bases between them. CDR3: CASSLGFLTRGYTF. In DNA form, the CDR3 reads TGTGCCAGCAGCTTAGGGTTTCTGACTCGGGGCTACACCTTC.

This clonotype was counted between two and nine times. V and J are TRBV7-9 and TRBJ2-7, with D perhaps TRBD1 (6 bases). This CDR3 is built from 15 residues. Germline values: CDR1 SEHNR, CDR2 FQNEAQ (reference sequence). Trimming cost V 5 bases and J 5 bases, with 19 bases left between them. The CDR3 spells CASSLIGDIFHEQYV. The CDR3 coding sequence is TGTGCCAGCAGCCTAATCGGGGACATCTTTCACGAGCAGTACGTC.

This clonotype was seen a handful of times. The chain employs TRBV24-1 and TRBJ2-5; D may be TRBD2 (6 bases). Between the trimmed V and J ends, which lost 5 bases and 5 bases, there was a span of 17 bases. The CDR3 is made up of 15 amino acids. CDR1 is KGHDR, CDR2 SFDVKD, per germline. CDR3 sequence (DNA): TGTGCCACCAGTGGTGCAACTGGAGGGGCCGAGACCCAGTACTTC. This translates into CATSGATGGAETQYF.

This clonotype was picked up a small number of times. The rearrangement joins TRBV7-9 to TRBJ2-1, with D uncertain. From germline, CDR1 is SEHNR and CDR2 FQNEAQ (reference sequence). The length of the CDR3 is 13 residues. With 4 bases removed from V and 6 bases from J, the gap between germline ends came to 10 bases. CDR3 loop: CASSYSPLNEQFF. CDR3 DNA: TGTGCCAGCAGCTACTCCCCACTCAATGAGCAGTTCTTC.

A few counts support this clonotype. The J gene is TRBJ2-1, the V gene TRBV11-3; 8 bases fit TRBD1. Germline lookup yields CDR1 SGHNT and CDR2 YENEEA. V shed 1 base and J 8 bases; nucleotides not matched to a gene: 10. The CDR3 contains 16 residues. DNA for the CDR3: TGTGCCAGCAGCTTAGCGTCGGAGACAGGGGTGGATGAGCAGTTCTTC. Translating gives CASSLASETGVDEQFF.

This clonotype was seen a few times. The chain recombines TRBV5-1 with TRBJ2-4, with D maybe TRBD1 (6 bases). In germline, CDR1 is SGHRS, CDR2 YFSETQ. V lost 2 bases to trimming and J lost 8 bases, with 11 bases between them. The CDR3 spans 13 residues. The CDR3 loop reads CASSFGAGDIQYF. The CDR3 DNA reads TGCGCCAGCAGCTTCGGGGCAGGGGACATTCAGTACTTC.

The V call is TRBV4-1, the J call TRBJ2-1; TRBD1 matches at 9 bases. Germline CDR1 is MGHRA and CDR2 is YSYEKL. The trim removed 3 bases at V and 8 bases at J, leaving 17 bases unmatched. The CDR3 length is 18 residues. As DNA, the CDR3 is TGCGCCAGCAGCCACAGAGGGGGAGCCGGGACAGGGAGCCATGAGCAGTTCTTC. Translating it yields CASSHRGGAGTGSHEQFF.

This clonotype was counted ten times or more. This rearrangement joins TRBV29-1 to TRBJ2-3, with D tentatively TRBD1 (5 bases). The V gene's germline CDR1 is SQVTM and CDR2 ANQGSEA. The CDR3 sequence is 13 residues long. The ends were cut back, 4 bases at V and 3 bases at J, with 11 bases in the middle. Here the CDR3 DNA reads TGCAGCGTTGCCAGGGCAAGGACAGATACGCAGTATTTT. This gives the protein CSVARARTDTQYF.

This clonotype was seen a few times. This chain connects TRBV6-2 or TRBV6-3 to TRBJ2-7, with TRBD1 matching 7 bases. The CDR3 contains 14 residues. CDR1 is MNHEY, CDR2 SVGEGT, per germline. The trim removed 8 bases at V and 4 bases at J, leaving 11 bases unmatched. The CDR3 protein is CASSRAGGIYEQYF. In nucleotides, the CDR3 is TGTGCCAGCTCCCGCGCAGGGGGAATTTACGAGCAGTACTTC.